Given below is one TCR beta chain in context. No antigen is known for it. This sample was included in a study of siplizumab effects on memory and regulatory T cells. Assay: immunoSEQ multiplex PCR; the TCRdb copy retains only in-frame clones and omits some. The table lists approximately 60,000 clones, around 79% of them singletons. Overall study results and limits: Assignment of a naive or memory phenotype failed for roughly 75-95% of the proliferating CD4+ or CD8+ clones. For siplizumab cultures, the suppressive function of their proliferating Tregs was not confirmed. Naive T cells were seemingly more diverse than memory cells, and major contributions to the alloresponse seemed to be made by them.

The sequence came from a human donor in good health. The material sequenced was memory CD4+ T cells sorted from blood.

CDR3 sequence: CASSLDRGRFANYGYTF. Here the CDR3 DNA reads TGTGCCAGCAGCTTAGACAGGGGGCGTTTTGCGAACTATGGCTACACCTTC. The chain joins TRBV5-6 to TRBJ1-2; 10 positions agree with TRBD1. The length of the CDR3 is 17 residues. The V gene end was trimmed by 2 bases and the J gene end by 2 bases; junction bases not matched to a gene: 9. Germline V gene data show CDR1 as SGHDT and CDR2 as YYEEEE.